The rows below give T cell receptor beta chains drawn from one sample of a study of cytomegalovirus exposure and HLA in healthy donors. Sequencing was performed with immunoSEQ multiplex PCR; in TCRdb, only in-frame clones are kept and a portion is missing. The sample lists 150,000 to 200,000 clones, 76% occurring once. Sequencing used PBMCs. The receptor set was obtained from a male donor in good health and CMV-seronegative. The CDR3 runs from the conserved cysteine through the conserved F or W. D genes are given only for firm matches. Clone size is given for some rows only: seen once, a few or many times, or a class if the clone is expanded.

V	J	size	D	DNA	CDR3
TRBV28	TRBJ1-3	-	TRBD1	TGTGCCAGCAGTTCCCGGGACAGGGTCTTTGGAAACACCATATATTTT	CASSSRDRVFGNTIYF
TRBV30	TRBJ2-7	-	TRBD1	TGTGCCTGGAGGGCAGGGGGCGACTACGAGCAGTACTTC	CAWRAGGDYEQYF
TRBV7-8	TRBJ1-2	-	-	TGTGCCAGCAGCTTAGTTGGTCAGAAGTATGGCTACACCTTC	CASSLVGQKYGYTF
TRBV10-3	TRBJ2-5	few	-	TGTGCCATTAAAACGGAACTAACAGGGACCCAAGAGACCCAGTACTTC	CAIKTELTGTQETQYF
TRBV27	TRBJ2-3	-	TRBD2	TGTGCCAGCAGCAAAATTGGCCTTCGCGGGGGGGCCGGCACAGATACGCAGTATTTT	CASSKIGLRGGAGTDTQYF
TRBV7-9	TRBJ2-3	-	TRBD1	TGTGCCAGCAGCTCGGGACAGACCAACACAGATACGCAGTATTTT	CASSSGQTNTDTQYF
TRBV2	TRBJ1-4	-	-	TGTGCCAGCAGGGGAGGGGCAACTAATGAAAAACTGTTTTTT	CASRGGATNEKLFF
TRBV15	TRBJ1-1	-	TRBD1	TGTGCCACCAGCAGAGATGCTTATAAGGCCAGGGGGCTTCTCTCTGAAGCTTTCTTT	CATSRDAYKARGLLSEAFF
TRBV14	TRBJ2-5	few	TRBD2	TGTGCCAGCAGCCAAAGGGAAGGACTAGCGGCAGAGACCCAGTACTTC	CASSQREGLAAETQYF
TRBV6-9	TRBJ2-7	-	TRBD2	TGTGCCAGCAGCCTCCCAGGGCTAGCGGGAAAAAGTGAGTACGAGCAGTACTTC	CASSLPGLAGKSEYEQYF
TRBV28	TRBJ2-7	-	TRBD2	TGTGCCAGCTCAACTAGCGGGAGGTCCTACGAGCAGTACTTC	CASSTSGRSYEQYF
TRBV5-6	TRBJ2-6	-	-	TGTGCCAGCAGCCAGGACTCGACGGCGGGGGCCAACGTCCTGACTTTC	CASSQDSTAGANVLTF
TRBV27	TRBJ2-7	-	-	TGTGCCAGCAGCAAAGGGAATTCGGGAATTCGGGAGCAGTACTTC	CASSKGNSGIREQYF
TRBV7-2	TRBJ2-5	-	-	TGTGCCAGCAGCACTGGTGAGTACTTC	CASSTGEYF
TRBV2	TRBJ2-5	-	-	TGTGCCAGCAGTGTGGGCGAAGAGACCCAGTACTTC	CASSVGEETQYF
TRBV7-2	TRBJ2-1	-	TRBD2	TGTGCCAGCAGATACGGGGGGACTTCCTACAATGAGCAGTTCTTC	CASRYGGTSYNEQFF